A selection of T cell receptor beta chains follows, all from one sample in a study of T-cell memory formation after mild COVID-19. TCRdb redid the calling of the 5' RACE reads with MiXCR, one entry per CDR3 protein. The sample has around 50,000 distinct CDR3 sequences, 12% seen once. Sequenced input: PBMCs or a T cell subset sorted from them (not recorded which). Every receptor here comes from a man between 18 and 29 years old who had mild COVID-19 (a few samples of this study predate the infection). Cell type and time point are not known. The CDR3 runs from the conserved cysteine through the conserved F or W. A D gene is named only where the DNA matches it firmly. Clone size, where shown, is once, few, many, or a class for clones that have expanded.

D: TRBD2
size: .
V: TRBV15
J: TRBJ2-3
CDR3: CATRRRSPRGVGDTQYF
DNA: TGTGCCACCCGAAGGCGGTCCCCCCGGGGGGTCGGCGATACGCAGTATTTT

D: .
size: few
V: TRBV7-9
J: TRBJ2-5
CDR3: CASSPGAGLRVPETQYF
DNA: TGTGCCAGCAGCCCGGGGGCCGGACTAAGGGTCCCAGAGACCCAGTACTTC

D: .
size: .
V: TRBV9
J: TRBJ1-1
CDR3: CASSVVRDREASF
DNA: TGTGCCAGCAGCGTAGTCCGGGACCGGGAAGCTTCCTTT

D: .
size: few
V: TRBV6-5
J: TRBJ2-5
CDR3: CASSYYSTYQETQYF
DNA: TGTGCCAGCAGTTATTATTCGACCTACCAAGAGACCCAGTACTTC

D: .
size: large
V: TRBV7-2
J: TRBJ2-2
CDR3: CASSFIQVNTGELFF
DNA: TGTGCCAGCAGCTTTATCCAGGTCAACACCGGGGAGCTGTTTTTT

D: .
size: .
V: TRBV2
J: TRBJ2-4
CDR3: CASSVAGKNIQYF
DNA: TGTGCCAGCAGTGTGGCAGGGAAAAACATTCAGTACTTC

D: .
size: few
V: TRBV4-3
J: TRBJ1-2
CDR3: CASSQGRGQALNYYGYTF
DNA: TGCGCCAGCAGCCAAGGACGAGGGCAGGCGCTCAATTACTATGGCTACACCTTC

D: TRBD1
size: few
V: TRBV6-5
J: TRBJ2-7
CDR3: CASRDRGPYEQYF
DNA: TGTGCCAGCAGAGACAGGGGTCCCTACGAGCAGTACTTC

D: TRBD2
size: .
V: TRBV5-1
J: TRBJ2-5
CDR3: CASSPLSGGGGETQYF
DNA: TGCGCCAGCAGCCCTCTTAGCGGGGGGGGCGGGGAGACCCAGTACTTC

D: TRBD2
size: few
V: TRBV5-1
J: TRBJ2-3
CDR3: CASASGGADTQYF
DNA: TGCGCCAGCGCTAGCGGGGGGGCAGATACGCAGTATTTT

D: TRBD2
size: few
V: TRBV29-1
J: TRBJ2-3
CDR3: CSVEVLAGISTDTQYF
DNA: TGCAGCGTTGAAGTGCTAGCGGGGATAAGCACAGATACGCAGTATTTT

D: TRBD1
size: many
V: TRBV7-9
J: TRBJ2-1
CDR3: CAPGTGSNEQFF
DNA: TGTGCCCCGGGGACAGGGTCGAATGAGCAGTTCTTC

D: .
size: few
V: TRBV3-1
J: TRBJ1-2
CDR3: CASSQDLGFGYTF
DNA: TGTGCCAGCAGCCAAGATTTGGGGTTTGGCTACACCTTC

D: TRBD2
size: few
V: TRBV6-1
J: TRBJ2-1
CDR3: CASSDPGAGGQDEQFF
DNA: TGTGCCAGCAGTGACCCAGGTGCGGGGGGGCAAGATGAGCAGTTCTTC

D: .
size: few
V: TRBV28
J: TRBJ1-5
CDR3: CASRTGTLYEQPQHF
DNA: TGTGCCAGCAGGACCGGGACTCTCTACGAGCAGCCCCAGCATTTT

D: TRBD2
size: .
V: TRBV6-4
J: TRBJ2-3
CDR3: CASSESSGGPTDTQYF
DNA: TGTGCCAGCAGTGAGTCTAGCGGGGGGCCCACAGATACGCAGTATTTT

D: TRBD2
size: few
V: TRBV20-1
J: TRBJ2-1
CDR3: CSARDPTGGGPRSSYNEQFF
DNA: TGCAGTGCTAGAGATCCTACCGGCGGGGGGCCGAGGAGCTCCTACAATGAGCAGTTCTTC

D: .
size: few
V: TRBV11-3
J: TRBJ2-5
CDR3: CASSFRGETQYF
DNA: TGTGCCAGCAGCTTCAGGGGAGAGACCCAGTACTTC

D: TRBD2
size: few
V: TRBV6-2/TRBV6-3
J: TRBJ2-3
CDR3: CASRRTSGGEDTQYF
DNA: TGTGCCAGCAGAAGGACTAGCGGGGGGGAAGATACGCAGTATTTT

D: .
size: many
V: TRBV6-5
J: TRBJ2-2
CDR3: CASSYGRTGSSTGELFF
DNA: TGTGCCAGCAGTTACGGGAGAACAGGATCGAGCACCGGGGAGCTGTTTTTT

D: .
size: few
V: TRBV20-1
J: TRBJ2-7
CDR3: CSATEGFNSYEQYF
DNA: TGCAGTGCTACGGAGGGATTTAACTCCTACGAGCAGTACTTC

D: .
size: .
V: TRBV20-1
J: TRBJ1-4
CDR3: CSARVTREKLFF
DNA: TGCAGTGCTAGGGTGACGAGGGAAAAACTGTTTTTT

D: .
size: few
V: TRBV7-6
J: TRBJ1-5
CDR3: CASSLASGLNQPQHF
DNA: TGTGCCAGCAGTTTAGCGTCAGGTCTCAATCAGCCCCAGCATTTT

D: .
size: few
V: TRBV3-1
J: TRBJ2-3
CDR3: CASREQYF
DNA: TGTGCCAGCAGGGAGCAGTATTTT

D: .
size: .
V: TRBV12-5
J: TRBJ1-2
CDR3: CASGTGQVSYTF
DNA: TGTGCTAGTGGTACCGGACAAGTCAGTTACACCTTC

D: .
size: .
V: TRBV7-9
J: TRBJ1-2
CDR3: CASSSRGGGYGYTF
DNA: TGTGCCAGCAGCTCCCGGGGAGGGGGCTATGGCTACACCTTC

D: .
size: few
V: TRBV29-1
J: TRBJ2-1
CDR3: CSVEGAATWPYNEQFF
DNA: TGCAGCGTTGAAGGGGCAGCTACTTGGCCCTACAATGAGCAGTTCTTC

D: TRBD2
size: many
V: TRBV7-2
J: TRBJ2-3
CDR3: CASSLEPGGVDTQYF
DNA: TGTGCCAGCAGCTTAGAACCGGGGGGAGTAGATACGCAGTATTTT

D: .
size: .
V: TRBV19
J: TRBJ2-3
CDR3: CASRDTSNTDTQYF
DNA: TGTGCCAGTAGGGACACATCTAACACAGATACGCAGTATTTT

D: TRBD1
size: few
V: TRBV5-6
J: TRBJ2-5
CDR3: CASSWGTGVETQYF
DNA: TGTGCCAGCAGCTGGGGGACAGGGGTGGAGACCCAGTACTTC

D: .
size: .
V: TRBV27
J: TRBJ1-4
CDR3: CASSSETASLNEKLFF
DNA: TGTGCCAGCAGTTCGGAGACAGCATCGCTTAATGAAAAACTGTTTTTT

D: TRBD1
size: few
V: TRBV28
J: TRBJ1-1
CDR3: CASSTGFGTEAFF
DNA: TGTGCCAGTTCGACAGGGTTCGGCACTGAAGCTTTCTTT

D: .
size: many
V: TRBV6-2/TRBV6-3
J: TRBJ2-1
CDR3: CASSFEPEYNEQFF
DNA: TGTGCCAGCAGTTTCGAACCGGAATACAATGAGCAGTTCTTC

D: .
size: .
V: TRBV30
J: TRBJ2-6
CDR3: CAWSVRGVNVLTF
DNA: TGTGCCTGGAGTGTACGTGGGGTCAACGTCCTGACTTTC

D: .
size: .
V: TRBV6-1
J: TRBJ1-5
CDR3: CASSEWDGPNQPQHF
DNA: TGTGCCAGCAGTGAATGGGACGGACCAAATCAGCCCCAGCATTTT

D: TRBD1
size: .
V: TRBV6-2/TRBV6-3
J: TRBJ2-7
CDR3: CASSYSTGGPYEQYF
DNA: TGTGCCAGCAGTTACTCGACAGGGGGGCCCTACGAGCAGTACTTC

D: TRBD2
size: .
V: TRBV7-9
J: TRBJ2-3
CDR3: CASSFRLAGPRDTQYF
DNA: TGTGCCAGCAGCTTCCGACTAGCGGGGCCCCGGGATACGCAGTATTTT

D: .
size: .
V: TRBV7-2
J: TRBJ2-5
CDR3: CASSLALGRETQYF
DNA: TGTGCCAGCAGCTTAGCTCTGGGGAGAGAGACCCAGTACTTC

D: .
size: many
V: TRBV6-2/TRBV6-3
J: TRBJ2-5
CDR3: CASSSVGTLEETQYF
DNA: TGTGCCAGCAGTTCCGTCGGGACGTTAGAAGAGACCCAGTACTTC

D: TRBD1
size: .
V: TRBV5-1
J: TRBJ1-4
CDR3: CASSSGTGVEKLFF
DNA: TGCGCCAGCAGCTCCGGGACAGGGGTGGAAAAACTGTTTTTT

D: TRBD2
size: few
V: TRBV20-1
J: TRBJ2-1
CDR3: CSSSGEYNEQFF
DNA: TGCAGTTCCAGCGGGGAGTACAATGAGCAGTTCTTC

D: TRBD2
size: .
V: TRBV2
J: TRBJ2-3
CDR3: CASSIGGGNTDTQYF
DNA: TGTGCCAGCAGTATTGGCGGGGGAAACACAGATACGCAGTATTTT

D: .
size: medium-sized
V: TRBV3-1
J: TRBJ2-5
CDR3: CASSHKGGWATETQYF
DNA: TGTGCCAGCAGCCACAAAGGCGGCTGGGCAACAGAGACCCAGTACTTC

D: .
size: few
V: TRBV5-4
J: TRBJ2-3
CDR3: CASSLGLVTDTQYF
DNA: TGTGCCAGCAGCTTGGGGCTAGTCACAGATACGCAGTATTTT

D: TRBD2
size: few
V: TRBV11-2
J: TRBJ2-5
CDR3: CASSHGRRGGSETQYF
DNA: TGTGCCAGCAGCCATGGCCGGCGGGGGGGATCGGAGACCCAGTACTTC

D: TRBD1
size: few
V: TRBV10-1
J: TRBJ2-3
CDR3: CASGWTEGGRDTQYF
DNA: TGCGCCAGCGGCTGGACAGAAGGGGGCAGAGATACGCAGTATTTT

D: .
size: few
V: TRBV18
J: TRBJ2-3
CDR3: CASSPNSNTDTQYF
DNA: TGTGCCAGCTCACCAAACAGCAACACAGATACGCAGTATTTT

D: .
size: .
V: TRBV9
J: TRBJ2-2
CDR3: CASSPRGGRIGELFF
DNA: TGTGCCAGCAGCCCCCGCGGGGGCCGTATCGGGGAGCTGTTTTTT

D: TRBD2
size: .
V: TRBV7-2
J: TRBJ2-2
CDR3: CASSLVGGMNTGELFF
DNA: TGTGCCAGCAGCTTAGTGGGGGGGATGAACACCGGGGAGCTGTTTTTT

D: .
size: .
V: TRBV24-1
J: TRBJ2-1
CDR3: CATSDLWYEQFF
DNA: TGTGCCACCAGTGATTTATGGTACGAGCAGTTCTTC

D: .
size: few
V: TRBV5-5
J: TRBJ2-1
CDR3: CASSPGQFYNEQFF
DNA: TGTGCCAGCAGCCCTGGACAGTTTTACAATGAGCAGTTCTTC

D: TRBD1
size: .
V: TRBV18
J: TRBJ1-1
CDR3: CASSLDREGQAFF
DNA: TGTGCCAGCTCACTCGACAGGGAAGGGCAAGCTTTCTTT